Each of the 3 T cell receptor beta chains below was sequenced from the same sample in a study of cytomegalovirus exposure and HLA in healthy donors. A multiplex PCR was run with 60 Vbeta primers and 13 Jbeta primers. Profiled with immunoSEQ multiplex PCR; TCRdb holds only in-frame clones, not every one. The sample consists of some 130,000 clones, roughly 85% of them appearing once. The sample comprised PBMCs. These receptors were taken from a man in his forties or fifties in good health and CMV-seronegative.

This chain links TRBV27 with TRBJ1-5, with D possibly TRBD1 on 5 matching bases. The CDR3 extends over 14 amino acids. Germline-derived CDR1 and CDR2 are MNHEY and SMNVEV (reference sequence). V lost 3 bases and J lost 4, with 10 bases in between. This CDR3 is CASSFLGGNQPQHF. For the CDR3, the DNA is TGTGCCAGCAGTTTTCTTGGGGGGAATCAGCCCCAGCATTTT.

This chain links TRBV7-9 with TRBJ1-6, with D possibly TRBD1 on 6 matching bases. The CDR3 spans 13 residues. Germline-derived CDR1 and CDR2 are SEHNR and FQNEAQ (reference sequence). Trimming pared 6 bases from V and 7 bases from J, leaving 10 bases between. For the CDR3, the DNA is TGTGCCAGCAGTACAGGACAGAATTCACCCCTCCACTTT. It encodes CASSTGQNSPLHF.

The rearrangement joins TRBV6-5 to TRBJ2-1, with D uncertain. Germline CDR1 reads MNHEY; CDR2 reads SVGAGI. V was shortened by 2 bases and J by 8 bases, with 10 bases between the two germline ends. This CDR3 is built from 13 residues. The CDR3, as DNA: TGTGCCAGCAGTTACCGCGGATCTCATGAGCAGTTCTTC. Translating gives CASSYRGSHEQFF.